This entry lists 26 T cell receptor beta chains sequenced from one sample in a study of OX40 agonist ivuxolimab in advanced cancers. Profiling relied on immunoSEQ multiplex PCR, and the TCRdb table lists in-frame clones only, not all of them. Seen here are 74,000 or so clones, roughly 91% observed once, and the top ten hold less than 2%. The material was CD4+ or CD8+ T cells sorted from blood, obtained in a trial of the OX40 agonist ivuxolimab. Receptor source: an adult with an advanced solid tumor such as melanoma, head and neck, liver or kidney cancer.

This clone has only one observation. The CDR3 is CSASPADGYTF. The CDR3 bases are TGCAGTGCTAGCCCCGCCGATGGCTACACCTTC. The V call is TRBV20-1, the J call TRBJ1-2; D uncertain. Germline lookup yields CDR1 DFQATT and CDR2 SNEGSKA (reference sequence). V dropped 3 bases and J dropped 6 bases, with 8 bases sitting between them. The CDR3 contains 11 residues.

CDR3 region: CASILGQGNEKLFF. In DNA form, the CDR3 reads TGTGCCAGCATCCTGGGACAGGGGAACGAAAAACTGTTTTTT. The V call is TRBV7-9, the J call TRBJ1-4; 10 bases agree with TRBD1. This CDR3 region has 14 residues. Unmatched junction bases numbered 7, after V lost 7 bases and J lost 8 bases. Germline values: CDR1 SEHNR, CDR2 FQNEAQ (reference sequence). Looking up the rest from reference TRBV7-9 and TRBJ1-4 gives the full variable domain: DTGVSQNPRHKITKRGQNVTFRCDPISEHNRLYWYRQTLGQGPEFLTYFQNEAQLEKSRLLSDRFSAERPKGSFSTLEIQRTEQGDSAMYLCASILGQGNEKLFFGSGTQLSVL.

The chain recombines TRBV7-9 with TRBJ2-5, with a weak D call TRBD1 (6 bases). Germline V gives CDR1 SEHNR, CDR2 FQNEAQ (reference sequence). The CDR3 totals 14 residues. V shed 2 bases and J shed 11 bases, with 18 bases lying between them. As DNA, the CDR3 is TGTGCCAGCAGCTTACCAGGGGCGGTTCTGGAGCAGTACTTC. Translation gives CASSLPGAVLEQYF. Filled out from reference TRBV7-9 and TRBJ2-5, the complete variable domain reads DTGVSQNPRHKITKRGQNVTFRCDPISEHNRLYWYRQTLGQGPEFLTYFQNEAQLEKSRLLSDRFSAERPKGSFSTLEIQRTEQGDSAMYLCASSLPGAVLEQYFGPGTRLLVL.

V is TRBV18 and J is TRBJ2-1; D is unclear. The CDR3 sequence is 12 residues long. V gave up 3 bases and J gave up 2 bases, with 2 bases separating them. From germline, CDR1 is KGHSH and CDR2 LQKENI. The CDR3 DNA reads TGTGCCAGCTCACCGCCCTACAATGAGCAGTTCTTC. Encoded protein: CASSPPYNEQFF.

V is TRBV5-1 and J is TRBJ1-3; D perhaps matches TRBD1 (6 bases). The CDR3 consists of 17 residues. Trimming cost V 4 bases and J 3 bases, with 20 bases left between them. Germline V gives CDR1 SGHRS, CDR2 YFSETQ. The chain's CDR3 is CASSLAVPGASGNTIYF. In nucleotides, the CDR3 is TGCGCCAGCAGCCTTGCAGTTCCAGGGGCTAGTGGAAACACCATATATTTT. Variable domain in full (rest from reference TRBV5-1 and TRBJ1-3): KAGVTQTPRYLIKTRGQQVTLSCSPISGHRSVSWYQQTPGQGLQFLFEYFSETQRNKGNFPGRFSGRQFSNSRSEMNVSTLELGDSALYLCASSLAVPGASGNTIYFGEGSWLTVV.

The J gene is TRBJ1-1, the V gene TRBV6-1; no clear D gene. Germline values: CDR1 MNHNS, CDR2 SASEGT. The length of the CDR3 is 13 residues. V shed 0 bases and J shed 2 bases, with 4 bases lying between them. DNA of the CDR3: TGTGCCAGCAGTGAAGCGGAAAACACTGAAGCTTTCTTT. It yields the protein CASSEAENTEAFF.

The J gene is TRBJ1-3, the V gene TRBV9; maybe TRBD1 (5 bases). The CDR3 covers 16 residues. Looked up from germline, CDR1 is SGDLS and CDR2 is YYNGEE. Trimming shortened V by 4 bases and J by 4 bases, and 18 bases separated the two germline ends. CDR3 amino acids: CASSPRALGGGNTIYF. In nucleotides, the CDR3 is TGTGCCAGCAGCCCACGTGCGTTGGGGGGAGGAAACACCATATATTTT.

The V and J genes are TRBV6-5 and TRBJ1-5, with a possible D match to TRBD1 (6 bases). Germline V gives CDR1 MNHEY, CDR2 SVGAGI. The CDR3 spans 13 residues. The ends were cut back, 5 bases at V and 6 bases at J, with 11 bases in the middle. The CDR3, as DNA: TGTGCCAGCAGTAGGGGGGGAGGTCAGCCCCAGCATTTT. It is translated as CASSRGGGQPQHF.

The gene calls are TRBV6-1 and TRBJ2-3, with D hard to call. Germline V CDR1 and CDR2: MNHNS, SASEGT. This CDR3 region has 13 residues. The V end lost 4 bases, the J end lost 6 bases, and 11 bases lay between the germline ends. The CDR3 loop reads CASSVGLRDTQYF. CDR3 coding DNA: TGTGCCAGCAGTGTGGGCCTCCGGGATACGCAGTATTTT.

V gene TRBV29-1 combines with J gene TRBJ2-7; 9 bases align to TRBD1. After removal of 2 bases from V and 5 bases from J, the junction contained 4 bases not matched to a gene. From germline, CDR1 is SQVTM and CDR2 ANQGSEA. The CDR3 length is 13 residues. The CDR3 region has the DNA TGCAGCGTTGAAAACGACAGGGGGAACGAGCAGTACTTC. This codes for CSVENDRGNEQYF.

This chain uses TRBV4-1 with TRBJ2-1; 10 bases map to TRBD1. This CDR3 contains 15 residues. The germline V gene encodes CDR1 MGHRA and CDR2 YSYEKL. J lost 4 bases, V lost 4 bases, and 4 bases had no gene match. CDR3: CASSRGQGGYNEQFF. For the CDR3, the DNA is TGCGCCAGCAGCCGAGGACAGGGGGGATACAATGAGCAGTTCTTC.

This clone was seen just once. The rearrangement joins TRBV19 to TRBJ2-3; TRBD2 matches at 9 bases. Germline trimming cut 7 bases from V and 3 bases from J; bases unmatched to any gene: 5. The CDR3 sequence is 14 residues long. CDR1 and CDR2 (germline): LNHDA, SQIVND (reference sequence). In nucleotides, the CDR3 is TGTGCCAGTAAAGAGACTAGCGGAACAGATACGCAGTATTTT. Its protein product is CASKETSGTDTQYF.

The rearrangement uses TRBV5-1 and TRBJ2-3, with 7 positions matching TRBD1. J lost 2 bases, V lost 7 bases, and 4 bases had no gene match. CDR1 and CDR2 from the germline V gene are SGHRS and YFSETQ. The CDR3 sequence is 13 residues long. CDR3 loop: CASQGEYTDTQYF. In DNA form, the CDR3 reads TGCGCCAGCCAGGGGGAGTACACAGATACGCAGTATTTT. Full variable domain (rest looked up from reference TRBV5-1 and TRBJ2-3): KAGVTQTPRYLIKTRGQQVTLSCSPISGHRSVSWYQQTPGQGLQFLFEYFSETQRNKGNFPGRFSGRQFSNSRSEMNVSTLELGDSALYLCASQGEYTDTQYFGPGTRLTVL.

The chain joins TRBV5-1 to TRBJ2-3; 9 bases align to TRBD2. Germline trimming cut 4 bases from V and 5 bases from J; bases unmatched to any gene: 11. Looked up from germline, CDR1 is SGHRS and CDR2 is YFSETQ. The CDR3 loop spans 16 amino acids. For the CDR3, the DNA is TGCGCCAGCAGCCCTATAGCGGGGGCTTTGGAAGATACGCAGTATTTT. It encodes CASSPIAGALEDTQYF.

This chain joins TRBV11-3 and TRBJ2-4; 14 nucleotides match TRBD2. Germline V lookup: CDR1 SGHNT, CDR2 YENEEA. V was pared by 7 bases and J by 7 bases, with 6 bases of the junction left unmatched. This CDR3 has 15 residues. The CDR3 sequence: CASTLGLAGVNIQYF. In DNA form, the CDR3 reads TGTGCCAGCACCTTGGGACTAGCGGGAGTCAACATTCAGTACTTC.

This clone was seen once. An end of the junction differs from the germline gene, which may be a read error. The chain carries TRBV18 and TRBJ2-2; D is possibly TRBD1 (6 bases). The CDR3 sequence is 17 residues long. CDR1 and CDR2 from the germline V gene are KGHSH and LQKENI. CDR3 sequence: CASSPRGGAADTGELFF. Here the CDR3 DNA reads TGTGCCAGCTCCCCACGTGGGGGCGCGGCGGACACCGGGGAGCTGTTTTTT. The full variable domain, completed using reference TRBV18 and TRBJ2-2, is NAGVMQNPRHLVRRRGQEARLRCSPMKGHSHVYWYRQLPEEGLKFMVYLQKENIIDESGMPKERFSAEFPKEGPSILRIQQVVRGDSAAYFCASSPRGGAADTGELFFGEGSRLTVL.

Here the CDR3 DNA reads TGTGCCAGTAGTACCCCGGACCGGAGCCCTCAAACTGGGGCCAACGTCCTGACTTTC. Translation: CASSTPDRSPQTGANVLTF. The chain couples TRBV19 to TRBJ2-6, with D uncertain. V lost 4 bases, J lost 2 bases, and 21 bases lay in between. CDR1 is LNHDA and CDR2 is SQIVND in the germline V gene (reference sequence). The CDR3 is 19 residues long.

CDR3 loop: CASSYSAPTDTQYF. For the CDR3, the DNA is TGTGCCAGCAGTTACTCTGCCCCCACAGATACGCAGTATTTT. The chain combines TRBV6-5 with TRBJ2-3, with no clear D. Germline V gene sequence: CDR1 MNHEY, CDR2 SVGAGI. Trimming removed 0 bases from V and 2 bases from J, with 6 bases in between. The CDR3 has 14 residues.

This clone was detected only a few times. The rearrangement links TRBV19 to TRBJ2-7; D may correspond to TRBD1 or TRBD2 (5 bases each). CDR3 length: 14 amino acids. V was trimmed by 9 bases and J by 1 base, leaving 16 bases between them. Germline CDR1 reads LNHDA; CDR2 reads SQIVND (reference sequence). DNA for the CDR3: TGTGCCAGCCGGGGCCTCGGGGAATCCTACGAGCAGTACTTC. Residues: CASRGLGESYEQYF.

This chain links TRBV6-5 with TRBJ1-5, with D possibly TRBD1 on 6 matching bases. This CDR3 has 13 amino acids. The ends were cut back, 5 bases at V and 3 bases at J, with 8 bases in the middle. Germline values: CDR1 MNHEY, CDR2 SVGAGI. The CDR3 nucleotides are TGTGCCAGCAGTGACAGGAACAATCAGCCCCAGCATTTT. Protein: CASSDRNNQPQHF.

The chain is built from TRBV11-2 and TRBJ2-2; unclear D gene. This CDR3 comprises 13 residues. Germline CDR1 and CDR2: SGHAT and FQNNGV. V was trimmed by 3 bases and J by 6 bases, leaving 8 bases between them. Written as DNA, the CDR3 is TGTGCCAGCAGCTTTCGGCCCTCCGGGGAGCTGTTTTTT. This codes for CASSFRPSGELFF.

The gene calls are TRBV6-1 and TRBJ2-7; D perhaps matches TRBD2 (6 bases). V dropped 6 bases and J dropped 3 bases, with 12 bases sitting between them. Germline loops: CDR1 MNHNS, CDR2 SASEGT. The CDR3 is 13 residues long. The CDR3 bases are TGTGCCAGCAGGGTTCGGGGGAACTACGAGCAGTACTTC. Its translation: CASRVRGNYEQYF.

The chain has TRBV7-3 and TRBJ2-3; D may be TRBD2 (5 bases). From germline, CDR1 is SGHTA and CDR2 FQGTGA. V dropped 3 bases and J dropped 2 bases, with 9 bases sitting between them. CDR3 length: 14 amino acids. DNA for the CDR3: TGTGCCAGCAGCTTTAGCGATGTCACAGATACGCAGTATTTT. Its protein product is CASSFSDVTDTQYF.

CDR3 nucleotides: TGTGCCACCAGCTGGGGGGATCTAGCGGGAGGTTCCAAGACCCAGTACTTC. Protein sequence: CATSWGDLAGGSKTQYF. J is TRBJ2-5 and V is TRBV15; 11 nucleotides agree with TRBD2. Per the germline V gene, CDR1 is LNHNV and CDR2 is YYDKDF (reference sequence). The ends lost 5 bases at V and 6 bases at J; junction bases unmatched: 14. The CDR3 loop spans 17 amino acids.

This clone has a single count. The CDR3 bases are TGTGCCAGCAGCTCAATCACAGGGTACCCGAACACCGGGGAGCTGTTTTTT. Translation: CASSSITGYPNTGELFF. The rearrangement links TRBV7-3 to TRBJ2-2; maybe TRBD1 (6 bases). Germline-derived CDR1 and CDR2 are SGHTA and FQGTGA. Trimming removed 4 bases at V and 0 bases at J, with 15 bases between. This CDR3 spans 17 amino acids. The whole variable domain, remainder taken from reference TRBV7-3 and TRBJ2-2, is GAGVSQTPSNKVTEKGKYVELRCDPISGHTALYWYRQSLGQGPEFLIYFQGTGAADDSGLPNDRFFAVRPEGSVSTLKIQRTERGDSAVYLCASSSITGYPNTGELFFGEGSRLTVL.

This CDR3 is CASSLWDRVGDEQFF. For the CDR3, the DNA is TGTGCCAGCAGCTTATGGGACAGGGTAGGCGATGAGCAGTTCTTC. V and J are TRBV7-2 and TRBJ2-1, with 9 bases lining up with TRBD1. This CDR3 is built from 15 residues. After removal of 2 bases from V and 8 bases from J, the junction contained 7 bases not matched to a gene. Germline values: CDR1 SGHTA, CDR2 FQGNSA.